These 32 T cell receptor beta chains were all obtained from the same sample, sequenced in a study of blood T cell repertoires in COVID-19. This table comes from immunoSEQ multiplex PCR, and its TCRdb copy is limited to in-frame clones, with some not included. The table records 200,000 or so clones, 80% to 90% of them present only once. Input material: peripheral blood. The receptors were gathered from a man between 65 and 85 years old with active or convalescent COVID-19.

This sequence joins TRBV6-5 and TRBJ2-2; 7 bases are shared with TRBD1. The V gene's germline CDR1 is MNHEY and CDR2 SVGAGI. V was pared by 7 bases and J by 4 bases, with 6 bases of the junction left unmatched. The CDR3 has 14 residues. The CDR3 DNA reads as TGTGCCAGCATGATACAGGGGTCCACCGGGGAGCTGTTTTTT. Its protein is CASMIQGSTGELFF.

This clone was seen just once. The chain combines TRBV6-5 with TRBJ2-2, with TRBD1 matching 7 bases. This CDR3 is built from 14 residues. Germline CDR1 and CDR2: MNHEY and SVGAGI. V shed 8 bases, J shed 6 bases, and the junction held 9 bases outside the gene matches. The CDR3 bases are TGTGCCAGCCGGAGACAGGGTGGGTCCGGGGAGCTGTTTTTT. Translated, it gives CASRRQGGSGELFF.

The CDR3 sequence is CATSDFGGTGIISPPYNEQFF. The CDR3 bases are TGTGCCACCAGTGATTTCGGCGGGACAGGGATAATTAGCCCCCCCTACAATGAGCAGTTCTTC. The chain joins TRBV24-1 to TRBJ2-1; 9 bases line up with TRBD1. The CDR3 has 21 residues. The ends lost 1 base at V and 2 bases at J; junction bases unmatched: 17. Germline CDR1 is KGHDR and CDR2 is SFDVKD.

This chain uses TRBV15 with TRBJ2-1, with 7 bases fitting TRBD2. V was pared by 2 bases and J by 4 bases, with 5 bases of the junction left unmatched. The germline V gene encodes CDR1 LNHNV and CDR2 YYDKDF (reference sequence). The CDR3 runs to 15 residues. The CDR3 reads CATSRTRGGYNEQFF. The DNA for the CDR3 is TGTGCCACCAGCAGAACTCGGGGAGGGTACAATGAGCAGTTCTTC.

The chain has TRBV5-3 and TRBJ2-4, with TRBD1 matching 7 bases. TRBV5-3 is sorted into the ORF group, with uncertain function. The V segment lost 4 bases and the J segment 1 base; nucleotides outside the gene matches: 11. The CDR3 consists of 17 residues. CDR3 residues: CARSLDRTGRAKNIQYF. CDR3 DNA sequence: TGTGCCAGAAGCCTGGACAGGACAGGTCGGGCCAAAAACATTCAGTACTTC.

The chain recombines TRBV5-1 with TRBJ1-6; perhaps TRBD1 as D (6 bases). The germline V gene has CDR1 SGHRS and CDR2 YFSETQ. The CDR3 has 13 amino acids. V was clipped by 0 bases and J by 10 bases, with 8 bases between them. In DNA, the CDR3 is TGCGCCAGCAGCTTGGGGACAGCATCACCCCTCCACTTT. This encodes CASSLGTASPLHF.

The gene calls are TRBV6-5 and TRBJ2-5; a weak D match, TRBD1 (7 bases). Germline assignment: CDR1 MNHEY and CDR2 SVGAGI. Trimming removed 6 bases from V and 5 bases from J, with 16 bases in between. The CDR3 is made up of 14 amino acids. CDR3: CASSSTQGGETQYF. The CDR3 region has the DNA TGTGCCAGCAGCTCAACTCAGGGGGGTGAGACCCAGTACTTC.

The chain employs TRBV7-9 and TRBJ2-2; 8 bases match TRBD2. This CDR3 region has 15 residues. Germline V gene data show CDR1 as SEHNR and CDR2 as FQNEAQ (reference sequence). V lost 2 bases to trimming and J lost 6 bases; unmatched junction nucleotides: 5. The CDR3 DNA sequence: TGTGCCAGCAGCTTATGGACTAGCAACGCCGGGGAGCTGTTTTTT. It yields the protein CASSLWTSNAGELFF.

This chain links TRBV30 with TRBJ1-3; D gene unclear. With 1 base removed from V and 4 bases from J, the gap between germline ends came to 8 bases. CDR1 is GTSNPN, CDR2 SVGIG, per germline (reference sequence). This CDR3 is built from 13 residues. Written as DNA, the CDR3 is TGTGCCTGGAGTGCCACGAGGGGAAACACCATATATTTT. Translating gives CAWSATRGNTIYF. The whole variable domain, remainder taken from reference TRBV30 and TRBJ1-3, is SQTIHQWPATLVQPVGSPLSLECTVEGTSNPNLYWYRQAAGRGLQLLFYSVGIGQISSEVPQNLSASRPQDRQFILSSKKLLLSDSGFYLCAWSATRGNTIYFGEGSWLTVV.

The rearrangement joins TRBV6-5 to TRBJ1-1; 7 bases are a match to TRBD1. V trimming: 6 bases; J trimming: 5 bases; junction bases outside the gene matches: 6. Germline values: CDR1 MNHEY, CDR2 SVGAGI. This CDR3 is built from 13 residues. The CDR3 sequence is CASRVGGKTEAFF. CDR3 DNA: TGTGCCAGCAGGGTAGGGGGCAAGACTGAAGCTTTCTTT.

The V call is TRBV28, the J call TRBJ1-1, with D hard to call. Trimming pared 7 bases from V and 0 bases from J, leaving 9 bases between. This CDR3 has 13 residues. Germline assignment: CDR1 MDHEN and CDR2 SYDVKM. The CDR3 is CASTTTLNTEAFF. Written as DNA, the CDR3 is TGTGCCAGCACCACGACACTGAACACTGAAGCTTTCTTT.

The gene calls are TRBV6-5 and TRBJ1-5; 8 bases align to TRBD1. CDR1 and CDR2 from the germline V gene are MNHEY and SVGAGI. V lost 5 bases, J lost 6 bases, and 6 bases stayed unmatched. The CDR3 length is 14 residues. CDR3 residues: CASSNTGGVQPQHF. In DNA form, the CDR3 reads TGTGCCAGCAGTAATACAGGGGGTGTTCAGCCCCAGCATTTT.

This chain's CDR3 is CASGGKRETQYF. In nucleotides, the CDR3 is TGTGCCAGCGGCGGGAAGAGGGAGACCCAGTACTTC. V is TRBV28 and J is TRBJ2-5; maybe TRBD2 (6 bases). Germline V gene sequence: CDR1 MDHEN, CDR2 SYDVKM. The CDR3 runs to 12 residues. V lost 8 bases to trimming and J lost 5 bases, with 12 bases between them.

The V and J genes are TRBV5-6 and TRBJ1-5; 9 bases match TRBD1. Germline trimming cut 3 bases from V and 3 bases from J; bases unmatched to any gene: 4. The CDR3 has 15 amino acids. Germline values: CDR1 SGHDT, CDR2 YYEEEE. In DNA form, the CDR3 reads TGTGCCAGCAGCTCCGGGACAGGGATCAATCAGCCCCAGCATTTT. Translation gives CASSSGTGINQPQHF.

The CDR3 reads CAISEQGLGYGYTF. The CDR3 DNA sequence: TGTGCCATCAGTGAACAGGGATTAGGCTATGGCTACACCTTC. The rearrangement uses TRBV10-3 and TRBJ1-2; TRBD1 is a possible D gene (6 bases). CDR1 and CDR2 (germline): ENHRY, SYGVKD. V was cut by 3 bases and J by 4 bases, with 12 bases left in between. The length of the CDR3 is 14 residues.

This clone was counted once. The chain couples TRBV6-2 or TRBV6-3 to TRBJ2-3, with 10 bases fitting TRBD1. J gave up 12 bases and V 5 bases, and 5 bases lay outside the gene matches. Germline-derived CDR1 and CDR2 are MNHEY and SVGEGT. This CDR3 has 12 amino acids. DNA for the CDR3: TGTGCCAGCAGTGGACAGGGGGTGAAACAGTATTTT. It translates to CASSGQGVKQYF.

The chain joins TRBV3-1 (or the pseudogene TRBV3-2) to TRBJ1-4, with D perhaps matching TRBD1 (5 bases). The CDR3 is 14 amino acids. V lost 4 bases and J lost 4, with 10 bases in between. The germline CDR1 and CDR2 sequences are LGHDT and YNNKEL (reference sequence). CDR3 loop: CASSPQGNNEKLFF. The CDR3 DNA reads as TGTGCCAGCAGCCCCCAGGGAAATAATGAAAAACTGTTTTTT.

This chain joins TRBV30 and TRBJ1-6; 8 bases are a match to TRBD1. Per germline, CDR1 GTSNPN and CDR2 SVGIG (reference sequence). This CDR3 has 16 residues. With V trimmed by 2 bases and J by 7 bases, 10 bases remained unmatched. Here the CDR3 DNA reads TGTGCCTGGAGTATACAAACCGGGACAGGAAATTCACCCCTCCACTTT. Translating it yields CAWSIQTGTGNSPLHF.

V usage is TRBV5-6 and J usage is TRBJ2-7; 7 bases align to TRBD1. Per germline, CDR1 SGHDT and CDR2 YYEEEE. The V gene end was trimmed by 0 bases and the J gene end by 3 bases; junction bases not matched to a gene: 3. This CDR3 has 14 residues. The CDR3 DNA reads TGTGCCAGCAGCTTGGGGGGACAGTTCTACGAGCAGTACTTC. This codes for CASSLGGQFYEQYF.

The chain employs TRBV4-3 and TRBJ1-1; the match to TRBD1 covers 7 bases. The length of the CDR3 is 14 residues. Looked up from germline, CDR1 is LGHNA and CDR2 is YSLEER. J was trimmed by 7 bases and V by 0 bases; bases with no gene match: 5. The CDR3 here is CASSQERGLGEAFF. The CDR3 region has the DNA TGCGCCAGCAGCCAAGAAAGGGGGCTCGGTGAAGCTTTCTTT.

The chain links TRBV4-3 to TRBJ2-1; a weak D match, TRBD2 (6 bases). V lost 3 bases, J lost 0 bases, and 21 bases lay in between. CDR1 is LGHNA, CDR2 YSLEER, per germline. The CDR3 covers 19 residues. The CDR3: CASSQGDSGPYSSYNEQFF. For the CDR3, the DNA is TGCGCCAGCAGCCAGGGGGACTCGGGACCGTACAGCTCCTACAATGAGCAGTTCTTC.

The V and J genes are TRBV7-2 and TRBJ1-2; perhaps TRBD1 as D (6 bases). The germline gives CDR1 SGHTA, CDR2 FQGNSA. The CDR3 is 13 amino acids. V was cut by 6 bases and J by 5 bases, with 13 bases left in between. The CDR3 DNA reads as TGTGCCAGCAGTTCCGGACAGCTTTATGGCTACACCTTC. Translated: CASSSGQLYGYTF.

The chain recombines TRBV28 with TRBJ2-1, with TRBD2 matching over 9 bases. V shed 2 bases, J shed 7 bases, and the junction held 0 bases outside the gene matches. Germline values: CDR1 MDHEN, CDR2 SYDVKM. CDR3 length: 13 amino acids. CDR3 sequence (DNA): TGTGCCAGCAGTTTACTAGCGGGGAATGAGCAGTTCTTC. It codes for CASSLLAGNEQFF.

This sequence joins TRBV5-1 and TRBJ2-5; no reliable D call. The CDR3 runs 13 residues. Trimming cost V 0 bases and J 5 bases, with 8 bases left between them. CDR1 is SGHRS, CDR2 YFSETQ, per germline. CDR3 protein: CASSLGSTETQYF. CDR3 bases: TGCGCCAGCAGCTTGGGCAGTACGGAGACCCAGTACTTC.

This chain uses TRBV15 with TRBJ2-1, with 8 positions matching TRBD2. Germline trimming cut 0 bases from V and 4 bases from J; bases unmatched to any gene: 8. CDR3 length: 17 residues. In germline, CDR1 is LNHNV, CDR2 YYDKDF (reference sequence). The CDR3 is CATSRDLVAGFYNEQFF. The CDR3 DNA is TGTGCCACCAGCAGAGATTTGGTAGCGGGATTTTACAATGAGCAGTTCTTC.

This chain connects TRBV11-2 to TRBJ2-3, with a tentative D call TRBD2 (5 bases). The CDR3 is made up of 13 amino acids. Trimming removed 0 bases at V and 4 bases at J, with 5 bases between. CDR1 is SGHAT, CDR2 FQNNGV, per germline. The CDR3 loop is CASSLELADTQYF. CDR3 in DNA: TGTGCCAGCAGCTTAGAACTAGCAGATACGCAGTATTTT.

In DNA, the CDR3 is TGTGCCAGTACGGGCCTAGGGGCGATAGCTTTCTTT. Residues: CASTGLGAIAFF. The chain carries TRBV19 and TRBJ1-1, with a possible D match to TRBD1 (5 bases). This CDR3 contains 12 residues. Trimming removed 7 bases at V and 10 bases at J, with 16 bases between. The germline gives CDR1 LNHDA, CDR2 SQIVND (reference sequence).

V usage is TRBV7-8 and J usage is TRBJ2-3; 8 nucleotides align to TRBD2. Germline V lookup: CDR1 SGHVS, CDR2 FQNEAQ. J gave up 3 bases and V 0 bases, and 8 bases lay outside the gene matches. The CDR3 length is 17 residues. CDR3 residues: CASSLATSGPRTDTQYF. The CDR3 nucleotides are TGTGCCAGCAGCTTAGCTACTAGCGGACCCCGAACAGATACGCAGTATTTT.

Notes on this clone: Other nucleotide sequences in the sample specify the same CDR3. The V and J genes are TRBV6-5 and TRBJ1-3; D is perhaps TRBD1 (5 bases). The CDR3 contains 14 residues. Trimming stripped 6 bases from V and 0 bases from J, with 9 bases between. Germline CDR1 reads MNHEY; CDR2 reads SVGAGI. DNA for the CDR3: TGTGCCAGCAGCCGCACAGGCTCTGGAAACACCATATATTTT. This gives the protein CASSRTGSGNTIYF.

In DNA, the CDR3 is TGCGCCAGCAGTCGGAACCTACAGGGAAGCCAGCCCCAGCATTTT. This sequence encodes CASSRNLQGSQPQHF. The gene calls are TRBV23-1 and TRBJ1-5; a weak D match, TRBD1 (6 bases). TRBV23-1 is an ORF, with its function uncertain. V shed 4 bases and J shed 7 bases, with 17 bases lying between them. The CDR3 spans 15 residues.

The V call is TRBV18, the J call TRBJ2-7; 8 bases agree with TRBD1. The CDR3 runs to 14 residues. Trimming cost V 6 bases and J 2 bases; bases outside gene matches: 6. Germline CDR1 and CDR2: KGHSH and LQKENI. For the CDR3, the DNA is TGTGCCAGCTCCCAAAGGGACAGGACCTACGAGCAGTACTTC. Translation: CASSQRDRTYEQYF. Together with reference TRBV18 and TRBJ2-7, the CDR3 gives the full variable domain: NAGVMQNPRHLVRRRGQEARLRCSPMKGHSHVYWYRQLPEEGLKFMVYLQKENIIDESGMPKERFSAEFPKEGPSILRIQQVVRGDSAAYFCASSQRDRTYEQYFGPGTRLTVT.

The CDR3, as DNA: TGTGCCAGCAAGGCAGGGCTGGGTTACAATCAGCCCCAGCATTTT. Residues: CASKAGLGYNQPQHF. The chain employs TRBV6-5 and TRBJ1-5; a possible D gene is TRBD1 (5 bases). In germline, CDR1 is MNHEY, CDR2 SVGAGI. V was cut by 7 bases and J by 3 bases, with 16 bases left in between. This CDR3 spans 15 amino acids.